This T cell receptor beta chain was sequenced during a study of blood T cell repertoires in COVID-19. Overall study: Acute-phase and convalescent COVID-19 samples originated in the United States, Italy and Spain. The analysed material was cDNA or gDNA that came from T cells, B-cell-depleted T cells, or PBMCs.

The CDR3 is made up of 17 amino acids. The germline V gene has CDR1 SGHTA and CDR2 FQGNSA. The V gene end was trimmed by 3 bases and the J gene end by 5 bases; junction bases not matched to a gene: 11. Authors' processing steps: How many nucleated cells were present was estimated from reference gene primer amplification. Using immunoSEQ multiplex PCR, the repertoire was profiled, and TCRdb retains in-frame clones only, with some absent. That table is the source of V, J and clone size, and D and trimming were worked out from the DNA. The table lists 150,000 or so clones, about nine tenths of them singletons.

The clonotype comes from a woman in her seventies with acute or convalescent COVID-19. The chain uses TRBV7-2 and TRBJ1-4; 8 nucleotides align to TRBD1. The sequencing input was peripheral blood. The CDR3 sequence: CASSLVGQGRGNEKLFF. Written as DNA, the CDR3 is TGTGCCAGCAGCTTGGTTGGACAGGGTCGGGGGAATGAAAAACTGTTTTTT. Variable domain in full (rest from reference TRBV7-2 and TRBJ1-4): GAGVSQSPSNKVTEKGKDVELRCDPISGHTALYWYRQSLGQGLEFLIYFQGNSAPDKSGLPSDRFSAERTGGSVSTLTIQRTQQEDSAVYLCASSLVGQGRGNEKLFFGSGTQLSVL.